The clone carrying this TCR beta chain was seen at least ten times. Antigen specificity is unknown. These data are taken from a study of neurological immune-mediated disorders. General study results and limits: The multiple sclerosis repertoire cluster was associated with no clinical or MRI feature. No CDR3 amino acid sequences were shared by expanded clones across subjects, suggesting private repertoires in all groups.

The CDR3 runs 13 residues. The junction had 10 bases not matched to a gene; V was cut back by 6 bases and J by 9 bases. cDNA synthesis was performed by 5'RACE with 10-nucleotide random UMIs. TCRdb fed the 5' RACE reads into MiXCR, producing one record per CDR3 protein. The repertoire holds about 80,000 distinct CDR3 sequences, 5% to 6% seen once, with roughly 7.3% in the top ten. As to time point: longitudinal time-point 2. 2 million unsorted PBMCs were stored in RNAlater at -80 °C before RNA extraction. The rearrangement uses TRBV12-3 or TRBV12-4 and TRBJ1-1; 7 bases match TRBD1. This receptor was identified in a woman in her sixties with multiple sclerosis. Sequencing was performed on PBMCs. CDR3 amino acids: CASRTLGGNKAFF. The CDR3 nucleotides read TGTGCCAGCAGGACCTTAGGGGGCAACAAAGCTTTCTTT.